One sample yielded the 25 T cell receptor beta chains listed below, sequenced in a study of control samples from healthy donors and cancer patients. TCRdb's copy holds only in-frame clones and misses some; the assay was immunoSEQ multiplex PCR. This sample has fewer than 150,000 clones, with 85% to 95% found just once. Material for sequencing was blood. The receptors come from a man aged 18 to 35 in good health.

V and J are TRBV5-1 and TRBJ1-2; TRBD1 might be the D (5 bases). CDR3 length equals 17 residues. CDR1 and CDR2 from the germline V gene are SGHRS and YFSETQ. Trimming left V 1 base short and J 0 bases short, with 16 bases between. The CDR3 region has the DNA TGCGCCAGCAGCTTGCTCGCAAAGACAGAAGCTAACTATGGCTACACCTTC. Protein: CASSLLAKTEANYGYTF.

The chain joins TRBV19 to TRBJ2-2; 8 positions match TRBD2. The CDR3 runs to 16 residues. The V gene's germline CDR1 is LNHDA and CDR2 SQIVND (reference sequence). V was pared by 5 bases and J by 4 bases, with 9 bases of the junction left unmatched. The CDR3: CASSQPGGRVTGELFF. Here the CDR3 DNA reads TGTGCCAGTAGTCAACCGGGGGGGCGCGTCACCGGGGAGCTGTTTTTT.

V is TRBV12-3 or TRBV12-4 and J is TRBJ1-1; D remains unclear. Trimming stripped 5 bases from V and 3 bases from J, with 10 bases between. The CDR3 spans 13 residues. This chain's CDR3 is CASSITAYTEAFF. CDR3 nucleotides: TGTGCCAGCAGTATCACAGCCTACACTGAAGCTTTCTTT.

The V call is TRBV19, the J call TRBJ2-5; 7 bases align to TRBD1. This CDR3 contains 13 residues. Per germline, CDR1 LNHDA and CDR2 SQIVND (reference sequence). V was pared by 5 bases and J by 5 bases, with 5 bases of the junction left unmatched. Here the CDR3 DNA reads TGTGCCAGTAGTTGGACAGGCGGTGAGACCCAGTACTTC. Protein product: CASSWTGGETQYF.

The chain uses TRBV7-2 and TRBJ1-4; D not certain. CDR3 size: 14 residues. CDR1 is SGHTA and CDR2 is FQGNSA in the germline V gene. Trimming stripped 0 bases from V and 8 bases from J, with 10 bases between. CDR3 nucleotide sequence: TGTGCCAGCAGCTTAGCCGTAGGAGGGGAAAAACTGTTTTTT. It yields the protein CASSLAVGGEKLFF.

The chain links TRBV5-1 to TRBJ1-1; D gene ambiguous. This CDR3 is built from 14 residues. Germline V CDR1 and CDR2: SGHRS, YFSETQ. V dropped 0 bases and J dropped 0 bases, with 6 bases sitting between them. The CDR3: CASSLERMNTEAFF. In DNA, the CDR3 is TGCGCCAGCAGCTTGGAAAGGATGAACACTGAAGCTTTCTTT.

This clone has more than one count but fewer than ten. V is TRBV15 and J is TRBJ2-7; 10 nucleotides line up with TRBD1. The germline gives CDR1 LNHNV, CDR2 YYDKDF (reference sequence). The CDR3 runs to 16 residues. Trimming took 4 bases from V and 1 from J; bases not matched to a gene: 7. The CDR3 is CATSKFGQGGSYEQYF. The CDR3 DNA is TGTGCCACCAGCAAATTTGGACAGGGGGGTTCCTACGAGCAGTACTTC.

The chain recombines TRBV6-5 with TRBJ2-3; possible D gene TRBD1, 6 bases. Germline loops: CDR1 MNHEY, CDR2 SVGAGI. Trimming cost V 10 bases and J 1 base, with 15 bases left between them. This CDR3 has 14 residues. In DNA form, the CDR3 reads TGTGCCACCGTGGACAGTCGCGGCACAGATACGCAGTATTTT. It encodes CATVDSRGTDTQYF.

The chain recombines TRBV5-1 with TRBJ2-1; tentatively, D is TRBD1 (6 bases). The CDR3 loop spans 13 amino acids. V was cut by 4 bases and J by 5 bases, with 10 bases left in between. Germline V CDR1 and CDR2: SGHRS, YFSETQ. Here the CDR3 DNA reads TGCGCCAGCAGCCGAGGACAGAACAATGAGCAGTTCTTC. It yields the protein CASSRGQNNEQFF.

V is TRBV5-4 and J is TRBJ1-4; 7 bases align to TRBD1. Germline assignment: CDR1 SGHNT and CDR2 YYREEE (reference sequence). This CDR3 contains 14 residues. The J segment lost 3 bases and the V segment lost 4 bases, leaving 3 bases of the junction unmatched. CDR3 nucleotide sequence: TGTGCCAGCAGCCCCGGACAGGCTAATGAAAAACTGTTTTTT. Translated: CASSPGQANEKLFF. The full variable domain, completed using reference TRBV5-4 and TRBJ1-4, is ETGVTQSPTHLIKTRGQQVTLRCSSQSGHNTVSWYQQALGQGPQFIFQYYREEENGRGNFPPRFSGLQFPNYSSELNVNALELDDSALYLCASSPGQANEKLFFGSGTQLSVL.

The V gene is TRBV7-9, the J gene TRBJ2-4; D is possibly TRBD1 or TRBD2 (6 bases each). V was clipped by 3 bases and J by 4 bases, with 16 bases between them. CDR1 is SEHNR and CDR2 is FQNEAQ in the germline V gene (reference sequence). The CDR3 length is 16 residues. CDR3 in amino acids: CASSLASGAGKNIQYF. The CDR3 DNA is TGTGCCAGCAGCTTGGCCTCGGGGGCCGGGAAAAACATTCAGTACTTC.

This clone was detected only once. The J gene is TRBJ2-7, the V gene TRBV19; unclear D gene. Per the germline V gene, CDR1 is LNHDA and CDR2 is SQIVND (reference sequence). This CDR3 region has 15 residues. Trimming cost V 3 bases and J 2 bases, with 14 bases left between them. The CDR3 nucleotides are TGTGCCAGTAGTATTTACAGCTTACCGCCCTACGAGCAGTACTTC. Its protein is CASSIYSLPPYEQYF.

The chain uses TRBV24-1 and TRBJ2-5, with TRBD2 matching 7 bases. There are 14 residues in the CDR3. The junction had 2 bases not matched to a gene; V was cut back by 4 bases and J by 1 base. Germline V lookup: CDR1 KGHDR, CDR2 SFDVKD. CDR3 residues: CATSEGGGQETQYF. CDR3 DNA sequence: TGTGCCACCAGTGAGGGCGGGGGCCAAGAGACCCAGTACTTC.

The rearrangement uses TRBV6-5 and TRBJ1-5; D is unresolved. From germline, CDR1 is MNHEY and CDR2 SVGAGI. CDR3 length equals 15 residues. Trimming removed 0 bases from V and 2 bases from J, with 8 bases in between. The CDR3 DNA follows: TGTGCCAGCAGTTACTCGATAGGAGGCAATCAGCCCCAGCATTTT. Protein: CASSYSIGGNQPQHF.

CDR3 DNA: TGCGCCAGCAGCTCGGCTAGCGGGTCCCTCAATGAGCAGTTCTTC. It yields the protein CASSSASGSLNEQFF. The V and J genes are TRBV5-1 and TRBJ2-1, with TRBD2 matching over 8 bases. CDR3 length: 15 residues. Germline loops: CDR1 SGHRS, CDR2 YFSETQ. Germline trimming cut 3 bases from V and 6 bases from J; bases unmatched to any gene: 8.

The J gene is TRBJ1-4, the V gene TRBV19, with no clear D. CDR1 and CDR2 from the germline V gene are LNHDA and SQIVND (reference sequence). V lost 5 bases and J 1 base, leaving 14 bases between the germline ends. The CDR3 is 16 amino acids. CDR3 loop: CASSPYGVGTNEKLFF. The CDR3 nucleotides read TGTGCCAGTAGTCCCTATGGGGTCGGAACTAATGAAAAACTGTTTTTT.

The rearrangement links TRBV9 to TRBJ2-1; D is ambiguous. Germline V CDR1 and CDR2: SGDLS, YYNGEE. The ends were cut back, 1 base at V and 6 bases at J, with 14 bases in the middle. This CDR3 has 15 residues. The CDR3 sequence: CASSVQQQTSNEQFF. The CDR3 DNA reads TGTGCCAGCAGCGTACAGCAACAGACAAGCAATGAGCAGTTCTTC.

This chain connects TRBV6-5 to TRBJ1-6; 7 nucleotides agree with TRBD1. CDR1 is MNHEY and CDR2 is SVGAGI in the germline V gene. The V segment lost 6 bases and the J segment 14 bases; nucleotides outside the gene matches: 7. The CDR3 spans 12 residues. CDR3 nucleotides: TGTGCCAGCAGGACAGGGAATAAGGCCCTCCACTTT. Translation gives CASRTGNKALHF.

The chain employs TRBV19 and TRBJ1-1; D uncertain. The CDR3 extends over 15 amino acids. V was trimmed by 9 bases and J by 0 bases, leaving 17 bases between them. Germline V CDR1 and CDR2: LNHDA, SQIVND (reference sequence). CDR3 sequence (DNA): TGTGCCAGCTCCACGGGAAGGACGGTGAACACTGAAGCTTTCTTT. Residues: CASSTGRTVNTEAFF.

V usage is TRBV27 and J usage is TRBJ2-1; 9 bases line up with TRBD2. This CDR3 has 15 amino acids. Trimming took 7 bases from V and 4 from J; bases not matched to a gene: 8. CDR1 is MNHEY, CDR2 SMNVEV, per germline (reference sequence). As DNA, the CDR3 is TGTGCCAGCACCGATCGAGCGGGGGGTTACAATGAGCAGTTCTTC. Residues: CASTDRAGGYNEQFF.

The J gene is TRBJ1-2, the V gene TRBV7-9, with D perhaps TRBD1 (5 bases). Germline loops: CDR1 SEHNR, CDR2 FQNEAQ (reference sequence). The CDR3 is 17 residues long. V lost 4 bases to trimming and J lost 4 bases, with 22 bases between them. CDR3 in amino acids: CASSSDGVRGFVYGYTF. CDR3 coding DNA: TGTGCCAGCAGCTCTGACGGAGTACGGGGCTTTGTCTATGGCTACACCTTC.

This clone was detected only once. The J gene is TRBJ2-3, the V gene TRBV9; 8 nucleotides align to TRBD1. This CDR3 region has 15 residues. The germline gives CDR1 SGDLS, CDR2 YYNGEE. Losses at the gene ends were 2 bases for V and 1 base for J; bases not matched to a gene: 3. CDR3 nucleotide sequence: TGTGCCAGCAGCGTCAGGGGGCGCGGCACAGATACGCAGTATTTT. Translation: CASSVRGRGTDTQYF.

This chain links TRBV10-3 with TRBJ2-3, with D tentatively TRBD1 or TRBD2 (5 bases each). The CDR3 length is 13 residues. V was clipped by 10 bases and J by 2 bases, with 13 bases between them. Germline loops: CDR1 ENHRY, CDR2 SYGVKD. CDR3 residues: CASRDRNTDTQYF. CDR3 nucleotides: TGTGCCAGTCGGGACCGAAACACAGATACGCAGTATTTT.

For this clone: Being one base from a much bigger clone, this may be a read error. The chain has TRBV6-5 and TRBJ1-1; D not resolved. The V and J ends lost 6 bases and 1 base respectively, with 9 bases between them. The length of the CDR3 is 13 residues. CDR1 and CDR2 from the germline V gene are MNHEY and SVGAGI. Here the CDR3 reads CASRFTENTEAFF. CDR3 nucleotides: TGTGCCAGCAGATTTACAGAGAACACTGAAGCTTTCTTT.

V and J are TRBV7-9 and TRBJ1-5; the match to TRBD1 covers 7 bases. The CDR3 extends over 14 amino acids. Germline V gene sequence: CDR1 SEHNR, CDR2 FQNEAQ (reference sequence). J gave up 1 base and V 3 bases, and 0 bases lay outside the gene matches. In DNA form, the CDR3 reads TGTGCCAGCAGCTTGGGACAGAGCAATCAGCCCCAGCATTTT. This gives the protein CASSLGQSNQPQHF.